Listed here is a single T cell receptor beta chain. Assay: immunoSEQ multiplex PCR; the TCRdb copy retains only in-frame clones and omits some. The data hold over 450,000 clones, with 89% observed a single time. Germline V gene sequence: CDR1 LNHDA, CDR2 SQIVND (reference sequence). V shed 5 bases and J shed 2 bases, with 6 bases lying between them. The CDR3 has 12 amino acids. The entry originates in a study of Ad26.COV2.S vaccination and SARS-CoV-2 variants. Across the study: Donor had been placed in the Ad26.COV2.S arm of the COV1001 trial.

This sample's treatment: some 20 received Ad26.COV2.S at low or high dose, single or two shots; about 5 received placebo; per-sample allocation not given. Day 63 after the first vaccine or placebo injection was the time point for sampling. Recruitment in Boston yielded a donor of adult age, 18-55 years. The sequenced sample was peripheral blood, obtained in a trial of Ad26.COV2.S vaccine versus placebo. This TCR was recovered from a person aged 18-60 years who received the Ad26.COV2.S COVID-19 vaccine or a placebo. The chain combines TRBV19 with TRBJ1-2; no clear D. CDR3 bases: TGTGCCAGTAGTGGGCAGAACTATGGCTACACCTTC. The encoded protein is CASSGQNYGYTF.